The present T cell receptor beta chain was sequenced within a study of blood T cell repertoires in COVID-19. Whole-study context: Researchers got acute and convalescent COVID-19 samples from the United States, Italy and Spain. Sources were T cells, B-cell-depleted T cells, or PBMCs; the material itself was cDNA or gDNA.

Authors' analysis steps: Reference gene primer amplification in the assay estimated nucleated cell counts. This table comes from immunoSEQ multiplex PCR, and its TCRdb copy is limited to in-frame clones, with some not included. From that table come the V and J calls and clone size; the DNA was used to work out D and trimming. The data hold about 140,000 clones, with more than 80% observed a single time. Sequences were obtained from peripheral blood. The source is a woman aged 60-75 years with active COVID-19.

CDR3 loop: CAWGTGAYYGYTF. As DNA, the CDR3 is TGTGCCTGGGGTACAGGGGCCTATTATGGCTACACCTTC. This chain links TRBV30 with TRBJ1-2; 7 nucleotides agree with TRBD1. The CDR3 spans 13 residues. Germline loops: CDR1 GTSNPN, CDR2 SVGIG (reference sequence). The J segment lost 5 bases and the V segment lost 5 bases, leaving 8 bases of the junction unmatched.